Following are 30 T cell receptor beta chains from one sample sequenced in a study of blood T cell repertoires in COVID-19. Clones were read by immunoSEQ multiplex PCR, and TCRdb kept only the in-frame ones, dropping some. Among some 260,000 clones, 70% to 80% were seen once, and the ten largest hold around 3.4%. Sequenced: peripheral blood. The receptors come from a woman older than 75 with acute or convalescent COVID-19.

Written as DNA, the CDR3 is TGTGCCAGCAGTTACCGCGGGACGGACTATGGCTACACCTTC. Translating gives CASSYRGTDYGYTF. The chain couples TRBV6-5 to TRBJ1-2, with D tentatively TRBD1 (5 bases). The CDR3 is made up of 14 amino acids. V was pared by 2 bases and J by 3 bases, with 10 bases between. Germline values: CDR1 MNHEY, CDR2 SVGAGI.

The sample holds a few counts of this clone. The chain carries TRBV6-5 and TRBJ2-7; possible D gene TRBD1, 6 bases. Trimming cost V 5 bases and J 2 bases, with 13 bases left between them. The CDR3 is made up of 14 amino acids. Germline-derived CDR1 and CDR2 are MNHEY and SVGAGI. CDR3 sequence: CASSPNRAPYEQYF. The CDR3 coding sequence is TGTGCCAGCAGTCCCAACAGGGCCCCCTACGAGCAGTACTTC.

This rearrangement joins TRBV27 to TRBJ1-2; D gene unclear. The V gene lost 5 bases and the J gene lost 0 bases, with 13 bases spanning the gap. CDR3 length: 15 residues. Germline assignment: CDR1 MNHEY and CDR2 SMNVEV (reference sequence). CDR3: CASSATGSPNYGYTF. CDR3 in DNA: TGTGCCAGCAGTGCCACCGGGAGCCCTAACTATGGCTACACCTTC.

This chain links TRBV5-1 with TRBJ2-3; 10 nucleotides agree with TRBD2. Per germline, CDR1 SGHRS and CDR2 YFSETQ. V gave up 7 bases and J gave up 3 bases; unmatched junction bases: 8. CDR3 length: 15 amino acids. This CDR3 reads CASGAGGSRTDTQYF. The CDR3 DNA reads TGCGCCAGCGGAGCGGGGGGGTCCCGGACAGATACGCAGTATTTT.

The CDR3 region is CASSSGTGKTEAFF. Here the CDR3 DNA reads TGCGCCAGCAGCTCCGGGACAGGGAAGACTGAAGCTTTCTTT. The J gene is TRBJ1-1, the V gene TRBV5-1; TRBD1 agrees at 9 bases. Germline CDR1 and CDR2: SGHRS and YFSETQ. Trimming cost V 3 bases and J 5 bases; bases outside gene matches: 5. CDR3 length: 14 amino acids.

This clone showed up just once. The chain couples TRBV28 to TRBJ1-2; 8 bases match TRBD1. The CDR3 has 15 residues. With 3 bases clipped from V and 4 bases from J, the junction kept 7 bases outside the gene matches. Per the germline V gene, CDR1 is MDHEN and CDR2 is SYDVKM. In nucleotides, the CDR3 is TGTGCCAGCAGTTTGCGGGGGGGACAGGTCTATGGCTACACCTTC. It yields the protein CASSLRGGQVYGYTF.

There are a few counts of this clone. The chain uses TRBV10-2 and TRBJ2-5; D is possibly TRBD1 (6 bases). Germline V gives CDR1 WSHSY, CDR2 SAAADI. V lost 4 bases, J lost 5 bases, and 20 bases lay in between. There are 16 residues in the CDR3. In DNA, the CDR3 is TGCGCCAGCAGTGGGCGGGTTGGGGCGAGGGGGGAGACCCAGTACTTC. It specifies CASSGRVGARGETQYF.

DNA for the CDR3: TGCGCCAGCAAACCGCTCTACGGGGGGGGGCGTATCCCAATGAACACTGAAGCTTTCTTT. This sequence encodes CASKPLYGGGRIPMNTEAFF. The chain employs TRBV10-1 and TRBJ1-1, with D perhaps matching TRBD1 (6 bases). Germline CDR1 is WNHNN and CDR2 is SYGVQD (reference sequence). V lost 7 bases, J lost 0 bases, and 30 bases lay in between. The CDR3 extends over 20 amino acids.

The chain joins TRBV5-1 to TRBJ1-1, with 12 bases lining up with TRBD1. Unmatched junction bases numbered 3, after V lost 0 bases and J lost 0 bases. Germline-derived CDR1 and CDR2 are SGHRS and YFSETQ. The CDR3 runs 17 residues. In DNA, the CDR3 is TGCGCCAGCAGCTTGGGTGGGACAGGGGGCATGAACACTGAAGCTTTCTTT. Amino acid sequence: CASSLGGTGGMNTEAFF.

This clone was recorded many times. The V call is TRBV5-1, the J call TRBJ1-2, with TRBD1 matching over 8 bases. The CDR3 length is 13 residues. CDR1 SGHRS and CDR2 YFSETQ come from the germline V gene. The ends lost 0 bases at V and 7 bases at J; junction bases unmatched: 2. The CDR3 nucleotides read TGCGCCAGCAGCTTGGCAGGGGGCAGTGGCTACACCTTC. Translated, it gives CASSLAGGSGYTF.

The chain employs TRBV6-6 and TRBJ2-7; possibly TRBD1 for D (5 bases). The ends were cut back, 4 bases at V and 1 base at J, with 11 bases in the middle. This CDR3 has 14 residues. The V gene's germline CDR1 is MNHNY and CDR2 SVGAGI (reference sequence). In DNA form, the CDR3 reads TGTGCCAGCAGTTTCTCCCAGGGTTCCTACGAGCAGTACTTC. This translates into CASSFSQGSYEQYF.

Concerning this clone itself: Other DNA sequences in this specimen translate into the identical CDR3. The V call is TRBV3-1 (or the pseudogene TRBV3-2), the J call TRBJ2-5, with D perhaps TRBD1 (7 bases). Germline V lookup: CDR1 LGHDT, CDR2 YNNKEL (reference sequence). This CDR3 is 14 amino acids long. V was cut by 2 bases and J by 5 bases, with 12 bases left in between. The CDR3 sequence: CASSQSGGGETQYF. In nucleotides, the CDR3 is TGTGCCAGCAGCCAATCAGGGGGAGGCGAGACCCAGTACTTC.

A few counts support this clone. The chain combines TRBV5-1 with TRBJ1-1; 9 nucleotides line up with TRBD1. CDR3 length: 15 amino acids. The ends lost 3 bases at V and 4 bases at J; junction bases unmatched: 7. Germline values: CDR1 SGHRS, CDR2 YFSETQ. CDR3 loop: CASSSTGGGSTEAFF. CDR3 DNA: TGCGCCAGCAGCTCGACAGGGGGTGGGAGCACTGAAGCTTTCTTT.

This clone has a handful of counts. The chain uses TRBV4-1 and TRBJ2-1; D is possibly TRBD1 (5 bases). Germline values: CDR1 MGHRA, CDR2 YSYEKL. This CDR3 comprises 17 residues. Trimming left V 2 bases short and J 0 bases short, with 14 bases between. The CDR3 DNA sequence: TGCGCCAGCAGCCAAACTGTCACAGGTGTCTCCTACAATGAGCAGTTCTTC. It encodes CASSQTVTGVSYNEQFF.

The chain joins TRBV25-1 to TRBJ1-4, with D unclear. The V and J ends lost 3 bases and 6 bases respectively, with 8 bases between them. CDR3 size: 13 residues. Germline V gene lookup returns CDR1 MGHDK and CDR2 SYGVNS. The CDR3 region is CASSEHSYEKLFF. CDR3 coding DNA: TGTGCCAGCAGTGAGCACAGCTATGAAAAACTGTTTTTT.

V and J are TRBV5-6 and TRBJ1-1, with 12 bases that match TRBD1. V lost 8 bases to trimming and J lost 4 bases; unmatched junction nucleotides: 6. The CDR3 contains 14 residues. From germline, CDR1 is SGHDT and CDR2 YYEEEE. The CDR3: CARARDRGPTEAFF. As DNA, the CDR3 is TGTGCCAGAGCCCGGGACAGGGGGCCCACTGAAGCTTTCTTT.

V is TRBV5-1 and J is TRBJ2-1; possibly TRBD1 for D (5 bases). Trimming took off 0 bases at V and 6 bases at J, with 10 bases between the two ends. This CDR3 comprises 14 residues. Germline lookup yields CDR1 SGHRS and CDR2 YFSETQ. CDR3 region: CASSLDRIGNEQFF. The CDR3 DNA is TGCGCCAGCAGCTTGGACAGGATAGGCAATGAGCAGTTCTTC.

V gene TRBV5-1 combines with J gene TRBJ1-1, with 9 positions matching TRBD1. V trimming: 3 bases; J trimming: 2 bases; junction bases outside the gene matches: 5. Germline loops: CDR1 SGHRS, CDR2 YFSETQ. The CDR3 extends over 15 amino acids. In nucleotides, the CDR3 is TGCGCCAGCAGCTCGAAGGGACAGGGAAACACTGAAGCTTTCTTT. Its translation is CASSSKGQGNTEAFF.

A few counts support this clone. This chain uses TRBV29-1 with TRBJ2-3; TRBD1 agrees at 10 bases. With 8 bases clipped from V and 2 bases from J, the junction kept 13 bases outside the gene matches. The germline V gene encodes CDR1 SQVTM and CDR2 ANQGSEA. The CDR3 extends over 16 amino acids. CDR3 sequence (DNA): TGCAGCTCTGAGCGGGACAGGGGAAGTCCCACAGATACGCAGTATTTT. Its protein is CSSERDRGSPTDTQYF.

This chain uses TRBV7-2 with TRBJ2-3; 8 nucleotides agree with TRBD2. Germline V gene data show CDR1 as SGHTA and CDR2 as FQGNSA. The CDR3 extends over 16 amino acids. After removal of 5 bases from V and 8 bases from J, the junction contained 15 bases not matched to a gene. DNA for the CDR3: TGTGCCAGCAGCCCTAGGACTAGCCTTCCCGGGGGTACGCAGTATTTT. Translation: CASSPRTSLPGGTQYF.

This chain uses TRBV29-1 with TRBJ2-7, with TRBD2 identical over 13 bases. This CDR3 is 13 amino acids long. Germline CDR1 SQVTM, CDR2 ANQGSEA. Unmatched junction bases numbered 1, after V lost 5 bases and J lost 3 bases. The CDR3 loop is CSVRLAGGYEQYF. The CDR3 region has the DNA TGCAGCGTTAGACTAGCGGGAGGCTACGAGCAGTACTTC.

The chain recombines TRBV19 with TRBJ2-4; 7 bases are a match to TRBD2. Germline CDR1 is LNHDA and CDR2 is SQIVND (reference sequence). J lost 0 bases, V lost 5 bases, and 7 bases had no gene match. The CDR3 extends over 16 amino acids. CDR3 DNA sequence: TGTGCCAGTAGTTCCCGGACTAGGCTAGCCAAAAACATTCAGTACTTC. Encoded protein: CASSSRTRLAKNIQYF.

CDR3 DNA sequence: TGTGCCAGCAGCCGCGTTAGAAACACCATATATTTT. Translation: CASSRVRNTIYF. V is TRBV11-2 and J is TRBJ1-3; no reliable D call. The V and J ends lost 5 bases and 5 bases respectively, with 7 bases between them. The CDR3 consists of 12 residues. Germline V gives CDR1 SGHAT, CDR2 FQNNGV.

The sample holds a few counts of this clone. The chain carries TRBV18 and TRBJ2-3, with TRBD2 matching 11 bases. Trimming cost V 6 bases and J 6 bases; bases outside gene matches: 8. This CDR3 is built from 15 residues. Germline values: CDR1 KGHSH, CDR2 LQKENI. The CDR3 is CASSSTSGRGDTQYF. In DNA, the CDR3 is TGTGCCAGCTCCTCAACTAGCGGGAGAGGGGATACGCAGTATTTT.

This clone was counted a single time. The chain has TRBV2 and TRBJ2-7, with 9 bases matching TRBD2. Trimming cost V 5 bases and J 0 bases; bases outside gene matches: 11. This CDR3 spans 17 amino acids. CDR1 and CDR2 from the germline V gene are SNHLY and FYNNEI. This CDR3 is CASSSISGSAFSYEQYF. For the CDR3, the DNA is TGTGCCAGCAGTAGTATTAGCGGGAGCGCTTTCTCCTACGAGCAGTACTTC.

The chain links TRBV6-2 or TRBV6-3 to TRBJ2-1; no firm D call. Germline V gene lookup returns CDR1 MNHEY and CDR2 SVGEGT. The CDR3 is made up of 15 amino acids. V was pared by 0 bases and J by 2 bases, with 8 bases between. The CDR3 protein is CASSYSAPPYNEQFF. CDR3 nucleotides: TGTGCCAGCAGTTACTCAGCCCCCCCCTACAATGAGCAGTTCTTC.

Details on this clone: In the same sample, other DNA sequences code for this CDR3. The chain couples TRBV24-1 to TRBJ2-1, with D perhaps matching TRBD1 (6 bases). V lost 2 bases, J lost 0 bases, and 7 bases lay in between. The CDR3 contains 15 residues. Germline CDR1 and CDR2: KGHDR and SFDVKD. Here the CDR3 reads CATSDSRGSYNEQFF. The CDR3 DNA reads TGTGCCACCAGTGATTCCAGGGGCTCCTACAATGAGCAGTTCTTC.

There are a few counts of this clone. This sequence joins TRBV3-1 (or the pseudogene TRBV3-2) and TRBJ1-6; weak D call: TRBD1 (5 bases). With 1 base removed from V and 7 bases from J, the gap between germline ends came to 8 bases. CDR3 size: 14 residues. Germline V gene lookup returns CDR1 LGHDT and CDR2 YNNKEL (reference sequence). The CDR3, as DNA: TGTGCCAGCAGCCAAGGACAGTCCAATTCACCCCTCCACTTT. Translation gives CASSQGQSNSPLHF.

The rearrangement links TRBV20-1 to TRBJ2-7; D perhaps matches TRBD1 (6 bases). The V and J ends lost 4 bases and 3 bases respectively, with 7 bases between them. CDR1 is DFQATT, CDR2 SNEGSKA, per germline (reference sequence). The CDR3 has 11 residues. In DNA form, the CDR3 reads TGCAGTGCTATGGACAGCTACGAGCAGTACTTC. The encoded protein is CSAMDSYEQYF.

This clone has a handful of counts. This chain joins TRBV27 and TRBJ1-4, with D perhaps TRBD1 (5 bases). The CDR3 loop spans 13 amino acids. The V gene's germline CDR1 is MNHEY and CDR2 SMNVEV (reference sequence). The ends were cut back, 3 bases at V and 8 bases at J, with 10 bases in the middle. In DNA, the CDR3 is TGTGCCAGCAGTTTCAGGGAACGGGAAAAACTGTTTTTT. It encodes CASSFREREKLFF.